Listed below are T cell receptor beta chains from one sample, sequenced in a study of T-cell reconstitution after alpha-beta-depleted transplantation in children. A single record per CDR3 protein comes from TCRdb applying MiXCR to the PCR reads. Here the sample spans a few hundred thousand distinct CDR3 sequences, around 16% being singletons. The sequences come from PBMCs from the stem cell graft donor, collected from the stem cell graft. The receptors shown here come from a human donor who donated a stem cell graft to a child with acute lymphoblastic leukemia. Both conserved end residues are trimmed from each CDR3. The order of the fields is D gene, V gene, CDR3 protein. The D gene is left open where the match is weak.

>.|TRBV7-2
ASSSPGRTTFGWF
>TRBD2|TRBV9
ASSVEGSGRAHWNEQF
>.|TRBV3-1
ASSQVSREQF
>.|TRBV4-1
ASSQPTRGAATDTQY
>.|TRBV29-1
SVVSGTLAYEQY
>TRBD1|TRBV7-6
ASSLGRGQNYGYT
>.|TRBV27
ASSLGMMNTEAF
>TRBD2|TRBV10-2
ASSGDSGIETQY
>TRBD1|TRBV3-1
ASSQHGQGGRGATPGNTIY
>.|TRBV6-1
ASSEAGGPPSSQY
>TRBD2|TRBV7-9
ASSFVQGGLAGEFEQY
>.|TRBV7-8
ASSPRDGGYGYT
>TRBD2|TRBV20-1
SAFGGEGIYEQY
>.|TRBV7-9
ASSSGPIWEAKNIQY
>TRBD2|TRBV20-1
SACCRTSGRYEQY
>.|TRBV9
ASSAPGRLDEEQF